A single sample gave rise to the 19 T cell receptor beta chains below, sequenced in a study of cytomegalovirus exposure and HLA in healthy donors. PCR was performed using 60 Vbeta and 13 Jbeta primers. The assay was immunoSEQ multiplex PCR, and TCRdb's table has in-frame clones only and misses some. In the table there are 95,000 to 100,000 clones, more than 80% of which are singletons. The source material was PBMCs. The source is a man younger than 40 in good health and CMV-seronegative.

The rearrangement joins TRBV2 to TRBJ2-5; 10 nucleotides match TRBD1. Germline V gives CDR1 SNHLY, CDR2 FYNNEI. This CDR3 spans 17 amino acids. The ends lost 7 bases at V and 9 bases at J; junction bases unmatched: 20. The CDR3 here is CASMGGSWTGGLVSQYF. The CDR3 DNA follows: TGTGCCAGCATGGGGGGTTCATGGACAGGGGGGTTGGTTTCCCAGTACTTC.

The rearrangement links TRBV9 to TRBJ2-7; TRBD1 aligns across 10 bases. This CDR3 has 16 amino acids. Germline values: CDR1 SGDLS, CDR2 YYNGEE. V was pared by 0 bases and J by 3 bases, with 6 bases of the junction left unmatched. In DNA form, the CDR3 reads TGTGCCAGCAGCGTAGGGTGGGGACAGGGGAGCTACGAGCAGTACTTC. It yields the protein CASSVGWGQGSYEQYF.

The chain couples TRBV2 to TRBJ2-2; TRBD1 matches at 8 bases. In germline, CDR1 is SNHLY, CDR2 FYNNEI. The CDR3 covers 15 residues. V shed 6 bases, J shed 2 bases, and the junction held 5 bases outside the gene matches. CDR3 DNA: TGTGCCAGCAGCCGTGACAGGGGTAACACCGGGGAGCTGTTTTTT. Its translation is CASSRDRGNTGELFF.

CDR3 protein: CSAGLRLEETQYF. For the CDR3, the DNA is TGCAGCGCCGGACTACGACTAGAAGAGACCCAGTACTTC. The chain links TRBV29-1 to TRBJ2-5; TRBD2 is a possible D gene (6 bases). In germline, CDR1 is SQVTM, CDR2 ANQGSEA. V was pared by 7 bases and J by 3 bases, with 15 bases between. The CDR3 is 13 amino acids.

The chain links TRBV30 to TRBJ2-1; D gene ambiguous. V dropped 4 bases and J dropped 0 bases, with 7 bases sitting between them. The CDR3 is 13 residues long. The germline V gene has CDR1 GTSNPN and CDR2 SVGIG (reference sequence). CDR3 DNA: TGTGCCTGGAAAAGGAGCTCCTACAATGAGCAGTTCTTC. It encodes CAWKRSSYNEQFF.

This chain uses TRBV4-2 with TRBJ1-1, with D uncertain. V lost 1 base, J lost 0 bases, and 9 bases lay in between. This CDR3 has 15 residues. Germline V CDR1 and CDR2: LGHNA, YNFKEQ. CDR3 residues: CASSQVSELNTEAFF. The CDR3 coding sequence is TGTGCCAGCAGCCAAGTTTCGGAGTTGAACACTGAAGCTTTCTTT.

The chain uses TRBV12-2 and TRBJ2-7; the table's D gene call, TRBD1, was not cross checked with the DNA. TRBV12-2 is assigned pseudogene status. The CDR3 runs 16 residues. The CDR3 here is CASRTLWDRGCYEQYF. The CDR3 coding sequence is TGTGCAAGTCGCACCCTCTGGGACAGGGGATGCTACGAGCAGTACTTC.

This chain links TRBV6-1 with TRBJ2-7, with 9 positions matching TRBD1. This CDR3 has 14 residues. Losses at the gene ends were 9 bases for V and 3 bases for J; bases not matched to a gene: 9. Per germline, CDR1 MNHNS and CDR2 SASEGT. The CDR3 DNA reads TGTGCCAGTTACCCGGGACAGGGAGGCTACGAGCAGTACTTC. This gives the protein CASYPGQGGYEQYF.

The chain recombines TRBV6-6 with TRBJ1-1; tentative D call: TRBD1 (5 bases). V was cut by 7 bases and J by 2 bases, with 11 bases left in between. CDR3 size: 13 residues. Germline CDR1 MNHNY, CDR2 SVGAGI (reference sequence). DNA for the CDR3: TGTGCCAGCATTATCGGACAAAACACTGAAGCTTTCTTT. It encodes CASIIGQNTEAFF.

This chain joins TRBV6-1 and TRBJ1-5; D is uncertain. Germline values: CDR1 MNHNS, CDR2 SASEGT. Trimming left V 3 bases short and J 0 bases short, with 6 bases between. The CDR3 covers 14 residues. CDR3 loop: CASSDVYSNQPQHF. The CDR3 DNA follows: TGTGCCAGCAGTGATGTTTATAGCAATCAGCCCCAGCATTTT.

The genes are TRBV5-1 and TRBJ1-4, with TRBD1 identical over 8 bases. The CDR3 loop spans 14 amino acids. The germline CDR1 and CDR2 sequences are SGHRS and YFSETQ. V was clipped by 7 bases and J by 3 bases; unmatched bases: 5. The CDR3 reads CASGEGQANEKLFF. The DNA for the CDR3 is TGCGCCAGCGGAGAGGGACAGGCTAATGAAAAACTGTTTTTT.

There are a few counts of this clone. This rearrangement joins TRBV5-1 to TRBJ2-7; 9 positions match TRBD1. Germline CDR1 is SGHRS and CDR2 is YFSETQ. The CDR3 sequence is 15 residues long. The V and J ends lost 4 bases and 5 bases, in that order; junction bases with no gene match: 10. The CDR3 nucleotides are TGCGCCAGCAGCACGAAAGGGACAGGGTTAAACGAGCAGTACTTC. Translated, it gives CASSTKGTGLNEQYF.

This rearrangement joins TRBV28 to TRBJ2-5, with D possibly matching TRBD1 (6 bases). There are 14 residues in the CDR3. Germline CDR1 and CDR2: MDHEN and SYDVKM. V was cut by 6 bases and J by 3 bases, with 14 bases left in between. CDR3 residues: CASRPRTVKETQYF. CDR3 DNA sequence: TGTGCCAGCAGACCAAGGACAGTAAAAGAGACCCAGTACTTC.

J is TRBJ2-3 and V is TRBV9; 10 bases map to TRBD2. CDR3 length: 15 residues. The germline V gene encodes CDR1 SGDLS and CDR2 YYNGEE. Trimming removed 0 bases from V and 6 bases from J; junction bases left unmatched: 4. For the CDR3, the DNA is TGTGCCAGCAGCGTAGGAGGTAGCGGGAGGGATACGCAGTATTTT. Amino acids: CASSVGGSGRDTQYF.

The gene calls are TRBV5-4 and TRBJ1-1; 11 nucleotides line up with TRBD1. V was pared by 4 bases and J by 8 bases, with 16 bases of the junction left unmatched. CDR3 length equals 17 residues. The germline V gene encodes CDR1 SGHNT and CDR2 YYREEE (reference sequence). The chain's CDR3 is CASSHSRDRGIIMEAFF. Written as DNA, the CDR3 is TGTGCCAGCAGCCACTCCCGGGACAGGGGGATTATTATGGAAGCTTTCTTT.

This sequence joins TRBV2 and TRBJ1-2, with TRBD1 identical over 11 bases. The V gene end was trimmed by 5 bases and the J gene end by 6 bases; junction bases not matched to a gene: 8. Germline CDR1 and CDR2: SNHLY and FYNNEI. CDR3 length: 15 residues. The CDR3, as DNA: TGTGCCAGCAGTACCGACTGGACAGGGGGCGATGGCTACACCTTC. This sequence encodes CASSTDWTGGDGYTF.

This clone showed up just once. This chain links TRBV21-1 with TRBJ1-5; the table's D call, TRBD1, has no DNA check behind it. TRBV21-1 is a pseudogene. The CDR3 runs 17 residues. The CDR3 is CASSKGRDREVNQPQHF. CDR3 nucleotides: TGTGCCAGCAGCAAAGGGCGGGACAGGGAAGTGAATCAGCCCCAGCATTTT.

The rearrangement links TRBV6-1 to TRBJ1-2; D might be TRBD1 (5 bases). This CDR3 is 14 amino acids long. V gave up 4 bases and J gave up 8 bases, with 17 bases separating them. Per the germline V gene, CDR1 is MNHNS and CDR2 is SASEGT. The CDR3 region has the DNA TGTGCCAGCAGTGTCCTCGACAGAGGCCGCGGCTACACCTTC. It encodes CASSVLDRGRGYTF.

This chain links TRBV9 with TRBJ1-6; D is unresolved. The CDR3 consists of 15 residues. Trimming left V 0 bases short and J 6 bases short, with 10 bases between. Germline lookup yields CDR1 SGDLS and CDR2 YYNGEE. The CDR3 coding sequence is TGTGCCAGCAGCGTAGAAGTCGAGAGTAATTCACCCCTCCACTTT. This encodes CASSVEVESNSPLHF.